The text below deals with one T cell receptor beta chain. Its cognate antigen is unknown. Trimming cost V 6 bases and J 4 bases; bases outside gene matches: 16. CDR1 DFQATT and CDR2 SNEGSKA come from the germline V gene (reference sequence). The CDR3 extends over 17 amino acids. These data are taken from a study of T cells in Graves' hyperthyroidism and ophthalmopathy. On the study more broadly: Before any treatment, at initial diagnosis, peripheral blood was collected. Notes on the study in general: Blood held most thyroid clonotypes expanded above 0.001 frequency.

TCR beta CDR3 regions were amplified from RNA transcripts. A first-round RT-PCR of the TCR CDR3 used the HTBI primer set. Each CDR3 protein gets one entry after TCRdb re-called the multiplex PCR reads with MiXCR. In the table there are approximately 630,000 distinct CDR3 sequences, roughly 15% of which are singletons. The sequence came from a woman aged 25 to 39 with Graves' hyperthyroidism. The chain couples TRBV20-1 to TRBJ2-5; 11 bases are shared with TRBD2. Sequencing used blood. CDR3 region: CSAHPPLAGGGGETQYF. The DNA for the CDR3 is TGCAGTGCCCATCCCCCTTTAGCGGGAGGGGGGGGAGAGACCCAGTACTTC.